These 20 T cell receptor beta chains were all obtained from the same sample, sequenced in a study of blood T cells in healthy people across ages. It was with a sample-barcoded 5' primer and a J-beta primer mix that a second PCR of about 6 to 12 cycles was run. One entry per CDR3 protein, called by TCRdb with MiXCR from the 5' RACE reads. Among hundreds of thousands of distinct CDR3 sequences, around 50% were seen once, and the ten largest hold roughly 24%. The sample consisted of blood. The receptors originated from a middle-aged man in good health.

This clonotype has only a few counts. The chain joins TRBV7-3 to TRBJ2-1; 8 bases agree with TRBD2. This CDR3 comprises 16 residues. The trim removed 4 bases at V and 4 bases at J, leaving 9 bases unmatched. Germline CDR1 reads SGHTA; CDR2 reads FQGTGA. CDR3 region: CASSSSSGMSYNEQFF. The CDR3 DNA is TGTGCCAGCAGCTCCAGTAGCGGGATGAGTTACAATGAGCAGTTCTTC.

This clonotype was seen a handful of times. This chain's CDR3 is CSVVRGAGDNEQFF. DNA of the CDR3: TGCAGCGTTGTAAGGGGAGCAGGGGACAATGAGCAGTTCTTC. This chain links TRBV29-1 with TRBJ2-1; possibly TRBD1 for D (6 bases). The CDR3 is 14 amino acids. Between the trimmed V and J ends, which lost 4 bases and 5 bases, there was a span of 15 bases. The V gene's germline CDR1 is SQVTM and CDR2 ANQGSEA.

The chain links TRBV6-1 to TRBJ2-6, with TRBD1 matching 10 bases. Germline trimming cut 1 base from V and 1 base from J; bases unmatched to any gene: 7. The CDR3 contains 19 residues. Germline CDR1 is MNHNS and CDR2 is SASEGT. CDR3 amino acids: CASSEVGTGVISGANVLTF. For the CDR3, the DNA is TGTGCCAGCAGTGAAGTGGGGACAGGGGTAATTTCTGGGGCCAACGTCCTGACTTTC.

About this clonotype: One end of the junction is discordant with germline, which a read error may explain. The chain couples TRBV28 to TRBJ2-5, with TRBD2 identical over 10 bases. Looked up from germline, CDR1 is MDHEN and CDR2 is SYDVKM. There are 18 residues in the CDR3. DNA of the CDR3: TGTGCCAGCGGTTTTCGGAGCGGGAGGGCCGTAACCCAAGAGACCCAGTACTTC. This gives the protein CASGFRSGRAVTQETQYF.

The CDR3 spells CASGADDSQETQYF. In DNA form, the CDR3 reads TGTGCCAGCGGGGCCGATGACAGCCAAGAGACCCAGTACTTC. This chain uses TRBV11-3 with TRBJ2-7; perhaps TRBD1 as D (5 bases). Matching the DNA end better, TRBJ2-5 makes the J call doubtful. The germline V gene encodes CDR1 SGHNT and CDR2 YENEEA. CDR3 length: 14 residues.

This chain joins TRBV20-1 and TRBJ2-7; TRBD2 agrees at 7 bases. The germline V gene encodes CDR1 DFQATT and CDR2 SNEGSKA (reference sequence). The junction had 6 bases not matched to a gene; V was cut back by 7 bases and J by 0 bases. This CDR3 spans 13 amino acids. The CDR3 coding sequence is TGCAGTGGTTGGCGGGAGAGCTCCTACGAGCAGTACTTC. Residues: CSGWRESSYEQYF.

V and J are TRBV4-1 and TRBJ2-1; 8 nucleotides line up with TRBD2. CDR1 MGHRA and CDR2 YSYEKL come from the germline V gene. The CDR3 has 17 residues. V dropped 4 bases and J dropped 2; count of bases not matched to a gene: 10. The CDR3, as DNA: TGCGCCAGCAGCCTAGTTAAAGCGGGAGTGACCTACAATGAGCAGTTCTTC. Amino acids: CASSLVKAGVTYNEQFF.

The chain combines TRBV15 with TRBJ1-5; D might be TRBD1 (5 bases). Germline CDR1 is LNHNV and CDR2 is YYDKDF (reference sequence). Trimming removed 3 bases at V and 0 bases at J, with 12 bases between. The CDR3 consists of 16 residues. The CDR3 here is CATSSSTDNSNQPQHF. Written as DNA, the CDR3 is TGTGCCACCAGCAGTTCGACAGACAATAGCAATCAGCCCCAGCATTTT.

The chain is built from TRBV3-1 and TRBJ2-5; perhaps TRBD2 as D (5 bases). The germline V and J ends were trimmed by 2 bases and 2 bases, with 18 bases remaining between them. CDR3 length: 17 residues. Germline V CDR1 and CDR2: LGHDT, YNNKEL (reference sequence). DNA of the CDR3: TGTGCCAGCAGCCAACCAACTAGTTGGTACAGACAAGAGACCCAGTACTTC. This sequence encodes CASSQPTSWYRQETQYF.

This chain connects TRBV18 to TRBJ1-5; D perhaps matches TRBD1 (6 bases). The CDR3 sequence is 17 residues long. Germline V gene sequence: CDR1 KGHSH, CDR2 LQKENI. V lost 4 bases, J lost 2 bases, and 18 bases lay in between. The CDR3 protein is CASSQGTRVGGNQPQHF. Written as DNA, the CDR3 is TGTGCCAGCTCACAGGGGACACGGGTGGGGGGCAATCAGCCCCAGCATTTT.

The chain couples TRBV12-3 or TRBV12-4 to TRBJ2-2; 8 bases map to TRBD1. Trimming removed 2 bases from V and 5 bases from J; junction bases left unmatched: 7. The CDR3 is 16 amino acids. This CDR3 is CASSLRQGIGTGELFF. The CDR3 nucleotides read TGTGCCAGCAGTTTAAGACAGGGGATAGGGACCGGGGAGCTGTTTTTT.

This chain links TRBV24-1 with TRBJ1-6; the match to TRBD1 covers 7 bases. The CDR3 consists of 14 residues. Germline CDR1 is KGHDR and CDR2 is SFDVKD. V was pared by 6 bases and J by 7 bases, with 5 bases of the junction left unmatched. The CDR3, as DNA: TGTGCCACCAGTTATGGGACAGCAAATTCACCCCTCCACTTT. It is translated as CATSYGTANSPLHF.

The chain employs TRBV28 and TRBJ1-5; tentatively, D is TRBD1 (6 bases). The V gene's germline CDR1 is MDHEN and CDR2 SYDVKM. The CDR3 length is 16 residues. Trimming took off 6 bases at V and 0 bases at J, with 15 bases between the two ends. The CDR3: CASSSQGSSSNQPQHF. CDR3 coding DNA: TGTGCCAGCAGCTCCCAGGGGTCTTCTAGCAATCAGCCCCAGCATTTT.

The chain carries TRBV7-9 and TRBJ2-1; D is ambiguous. The CDR3 runs 14 residues. Trimming removed 1 base at V and 2 bases at J, with 6 bases between. Per germline, CDR1 SEHNR and CDR2 FQNEAQ (reference sequence). In DNA form, the CDR3 reads TGTGCCAGCAGCTTAGACCAGGCCTACAATGAGCAGTTCTTC. Translated, it gives CASSLDQAYNEQFF. The full variable domain, with the rest looked up from reference TRBV7-9 and TRBJ2-1, is DTGVSQNPRHKITKRGQNVTFRCDPISEHNRLYWYRQTLGQGPEFLTYFQNEAQLEKSRLLSDRFSAERPKGSFSTLEIQRTEQGDSAMYLCASSLDQAYNEQFFGPGTRLTVL.

This clonotype came up a few times. The chain has TRBV2 and TRBJ2-7; no firm D call. V was shortened by 7 bases and J by 2 bases, with 9 bases between the two germline ends. Germline assignment: CDR1 SNHLY and CDR2 FYNNEI. CDR3 length equals 12 residues. This chain's CDR3 is CASTGLAYEQYF. CDR3 nucleotide sequence: TGTGCCAGCACGGGCCTGGCCTACGAGCAGTACTTC. Drawing the rest from reference TRBV2 and TRBJ2-7, the complete variable domain is EPEVTQTPSHQVTQMGQEVILRCVPISNHLYFYWYRQILGQKVEFLVSFYNNEISEKSEIFDDQFSVERPDGSNFTLKIRSTKLEDSAMYFCASTGLAYEQYFGPGTRLTVT.

On this clonotype: The junction and the germline gene differ at one end; a read error may be behind it. The chain employs TRBV7-7 and TRBJ2-7; 8 positions match TRBD1. The J call is doubtful: the DNA matches TRBJ2-5 better. Germline lookup yields CDR1 SSHAT and CDR2 FNYEAQ (reference sequence). The CDR3 covers 14 residues. The CDR3 reads CASSPDRVGETQYF. CDR3 DNA sequence: TGTGCTAGCAGCCCGGACAGGGTGGGAGAGACCCAGTACTTC.

This clonotype was counted ten times or more. The chain recombines TRBV29-1 with TRBJ2-3; 12 nucleotides line up with TRBD2. The CDR3 has 14 residues. Germline V gives CDR1 SQVTM, CDR2 ANQGSEA. The junction had 2 bases not matched to a gene; V was cut back by 4 bases and J by 3 bases. DNA for the CDR3: TGCAGCGTTGCACTAGCGGGAGGAACAGATACGCAGTATTTT. The encoded protein is CSVALAGGTDTQYF.

In this sample, this clonotype turned up a few times. This chain uses TRBV28 with TRBJ2-1, with D tentatively TRBD2 (5 bases). CDR3 length equals 13 residues. Trimming removed 5 bases at V and 4 bases at J, with 9 bases between. CDR1 and CDR2 from the germline V gene are MDHEN and SYDVKM. The CDR3 sequence: CASSSGKYNEQFF. In DNA form, the CDR3 reads TGTGCCAGCAGTAGCGGAAAATACAATGAGCAGTTCTTC. Based on the CDR3 plus reference TRBV28 and TRBJ2-1, the full variable domain is DVKVTQSSRYLVKRTGEKVFLECVQDMDHENMFWYRQDPGLGLRLIYFSYDVKMKEKGDIPEGYSVSREKKERFSLILESASTNQTSMYLCASSSGKYNEQFFGPGTRLTVL.

There are a few counts of this clonotype. This chain links TRBV4-1 with TRBJ1-2, with D hard to call. From germline, CDR1 is MGHRA and CDR2 YSYEKL. The length of the CDR3 is 16 residues. Trimming cost V 0 bases and J 2 bases, with 13 bases left between them. The CDR3 DNA reads TGCGCCAGCAGCCAAGATGTGGAGGGAACAAACTATGGCTACACCTTC. It yields the protein CASSQDVEGTNYGYTF.

The rearrangement joins TRBV28 to TRBJ2-7; 10 bases are a match to TRBD2. The CDR3 sequence is 18 residues long. CDR1 is MDHEN and CDR2 is SYDVKM in the germline V gene. The V and J ends lost 6 bases and 4 bases, in that order; junction bases with no gene match: 18. The CDR3 sequence: CASRGPSGSLWRTYEQYF. DNA of the CDR3: TGTGCCAGCAGAGGGCCTAGCGGGAGCTTGTGGCGTACGTACGAGCAGTACTTC.